Below are 29 T cell receptor beta chains sequenced from a single sample in a study of blood T cell repertoires in COVID-19. Sequencing used immunoSEQ multiplex PCR; TCRdb keeps in-frame clones, though not all of them. The sample contains over 200,000 clones, around 86% of which appear only once. Sequenced sample: peripheral blood. The receptors stem from a human donor in a cohort sampled during active COVID-19.

This chain links TRBV7-9 with TRBJ2-4; D might be TRBD1 (7 bases). The CDR3 sequence is 16 residues long. Per the germline V gene, CDR1 is SEHNR and CDR2 is FQNEAQ (reference sequence). Deletions cut 1 base from V and 6 bases from J, with 16 bases between. The CDR3 DNA is TGTGCCAGCAGCTTAGGGGTGGGGACAGCGGGAAACATTCAGTACTTC. The encoded protein is CASSLGVGTAGNIQYF. The full variable domain, with the rest looked up from reference TRBV7-9 and TRBJ2-4, is DTGVSQNPRHKITKRGQNVTFRCDPISEHNRLYWYRQTLGQGPEFLTYFQNEAQLEKSRLLSDRFSAERPKGSFSTLEIQRTEQGDSAMYLCASSLGVGTAGNIQYFGAGTRLSVL.

V and J are TRBV6-5 and TRBJ1-3; no clear D. The CDR3 spans 14 residues. The germline CDR1 and CDR2 sequences are MNHEY and SVGAGI. V lost 6 bases, J lost 2 bases, and 11 bases lay in between. Here the CDR3 DNA reads TGTGCCAGCAGACGACTTTCTCCTGGAAACACCATATATTTT. It codes for CASRRLSPGNTIYF.

The chain combines TRBV4-1 with TRBJ2-5; TRBD1 aligns across 9 bases. The J segment lost 1 base and the V segment lost 1 base, leaving 4 bases of the junction unmatched. The germline V gene encodes CDR1 MGHRA and CDR2 YSYEKL. This CDR3 has 16 residues. The CDR3 is CASSQAPTGGQETQYF. The CDR3 DNA is TGCGCCAGCAGCCAAGCTCCGACAGGGGGCCAAGAGACCCAGTACTTC.

This clone was found many times. J is TRBJ2-1 and V is TRBV5-1; D might be TRBD1 (5 bases). This CDR3 comprises 14 residues. The germline V and J ends were trimmed by 1 base and 10 bases, with 15 bases remaining between them. Germline V gene lookup returns CDR1 SGHRS and CDR2 YFSETQ. CDR3 in amino acids: CASSLIPIQEEQFF. In DNA form, the CDR3 reads TGCGCCAGCAGCTTGATACCTATACAGGAGGAGCAGTTCTTC.

The V and J genes are TRBV5-1 and TRBJ2-5; D possibly corresponds to TRBD1 (6 bases). The CDR3 runs to 15 residues. V was clipped by 5 bases and J by 1 base, with 15 bases between them. The germline CDR1 and CDR2 sequences are SGHRS and YFSETQ. CDR3 sequence (DNA): TGCGCCAGCAGTCCGAGGGCAGGGGTCCAAGAGACCCAGTACTTC. It encodes CASSPRAGVQETQYF. The full variable domain, with the rest looked up from reference TRBV5-1 and TRBJ2-5, is KAGVTQTPRYLIKTRGQQVTLSCSPISGHRSVSWYQQTPGQGLQFLFEYFSETQRNKGNFPGRFSGRQFSNSRSEMNVSTLELGDSALYLCASSPRAGVQETQYFGPGTRLLVL.

In its sample, this clone was seen once. The chain recombines TRBV27 with TRBJ2-1, with a tentative D call TRBD2 (5 bases). V lost 5 bases and J lost 7, with 9 bases in between. CDR1 and CDR2 from the germline V gene are MNHEY and SMNVEV (reference sequence). This CDR3 has 12 amino acids. CDR3 region: CASSGLENEQFF. In DNA form, the CDR3 reads TGTGCCAGCAGTGGACTTGAGAATGAGCAGTTCTTC.

This clone was seen many times. This sequence joins TRBV2 and TRBJ2-7; D is undetermined. This CDR3 has 12 amino acids. From germline, CDR1 is SNHLY and CDR2 FYNNEI. V lost 5 bases to trimming and J lost 2 bases, with 7 bases between them. Here the CDR3 reads CASSLAAYEQYF. The CDR3 DNA is TGTGCCAGCAGTCTTGCAGCCTACGAGCAGTACTTC.

Only a few counts were recorded for this clone. The CDR3 loop reads CASSLALAFTGELFF. Here the CDR3 DNA reads TGTGCCAGCAGCTTAGCTCTAGCCTTCACCGGGGAGCTGTTTTTT. This chain links TRBV7-9 with TRBJ2-2, with a possible D match to TRBD2 (5 bases). CDR3 length: 15 amino acids. CDR1 is SEHNR, CDR2 FQNEAQ, per germline (reference sequence). V lost 0 bases to trimming and J lost 4 bases, with 9 bases between them.

The V call is TRBV7-2, the J call TRBJ1-2; D gene unclear. Germline V CDR1 and CDR2: SGHTA, FQGNSA. The CDR3 covers 15 residues. V was cut by 3 bases and J by 6 bases, with 17 bases left in between. In DNA form, the CDR3 reads TGTGCCAGCAGCTTCATGGACTCCTCCGGGGATGGCTACACCTTC. Amino acid sequence: CASSFMDSSGDGYTF.

This chain connects TRBV28 to TRBJ1-2, with no clear D. The ends were cut back, 6 bases at V and 1 base at J, with 9 bases in the middle. Per the germline V gene, CDR1 is MDHEN and CDR2 is SYDVKM. The CDR3 is made up of 13 amino acids. CDR3 residues: CASREDINYGYTF. CDR3 nucleotides: TGTGCCAGCAGGGAAGACATTAACTATGGCTACACCTTC.

In the case of this clone: Other nucleotide sequences in the sample specify the same CDR3. The genes are TRBV18 and TRBJ1-2; perhaps TRBD1 as D (5 bases). CDR3 length equals 14 residues. Per germline, CDR1 KGHSH and CDR2 LQKENI. The germline V and J ends were trimmed by 2 bases and 4 bases, with 11 bases remaining between them. CDR3 protein: CASSPTTGFYGYTF. The CDR3 bases are TGTGCCAGCTCACCAACCACAGGTTTCTATGGCTACACCTTC. The full variable domain, in which reference TRBV18 and TRBJ1-2 provide the parts outside the CDR3, is NAGVMQNPRHLVRRRGQEARLRCSPMKGHSHVYWYRQLPEEGLKFMVYLQKENIIDESGMPKERFSAEFPKEGPSILRIQQVVRGDSAAYFCASSPTTGFYGYTFGSGTRLTVV.

This clone has more than one count but fewer than ten. CDR3 residues: CASSLPPGGLNTEAFF. CDR3 bases: TGTGCCAGCAGTTTACCGCCGGGGGGGCTGAACACTGAAGCTTTCTTT. V usage is TRBV27 and J usage is TRBJ1-1; TRBD1 is a possible D gene (6 bases). Trimming pared 2 bases from V and 0 bases from J, leaving 13 bases between. CDR1 and CDR2 from the germline V gene are MNHEY and SMNVEV (reference sequence). The CDR3 consists of 16 residues.

This clone has a single count. The DNA of the CDR3 is TGTGCCAGCAGACTCGGACAGGGAGAGACCCAGTACTTC. It codes for CASRLGQGETQYF. This rearrangement joins TRBV6-5 to TRBJ2-5, with 8 bases lining up with TRBD1. The CDR3 contains 13 residues. CDR1 is MNHEY, CDR2 SVGAGI, per germline. After removal of 6 bases from V and 4 bases from J, the junction contained 4 bases not matched to a gene.

The chain employs TRBV7-6 and TRBJ1-3; possible D gene TRBD1, 5 bases. From germline, CDR1 is SGHVS and CDR2 FNYEAQ. This CDR3 has 14 amino acids. The V and J ends lost 0 bases and 4 bases respectively, with 7 bases between them. CDR3 sequence reads: CASSLAGGGNTIYF. The CDR3 region has the DNA TGTGCCAGCAGCTTAGCGGGGGGAGGAAACACCATATATTTT. Supplemented by reference TRBV7-6 and TRBJ1-3, the full variable domain reads GAGVSQSPRYKVTKRGQDVALRCDPISGHVSLYWYRQALGQGPEFLTYFNYEAQQDKSGLPNDRFSAERPEGSISTLTIQRTEQRDSAMYRCASSLAGGGNTIYFGEGSWLTVV.

The chain has TRBV7-8 and TRBJ1-1; 8 bases line up with TRBD1. Trimming cost V 5 bases and J 6 bases; bases outside gene matches: 8. Germline-derived CDR1 and CDR2 are SGHVS and FQNEAQ. The CDR3 is 14 residues long. The DNA of the CDR3 is TGTGCCAGCAGCATCTGGACAGGGAAGCCTGAAGCTTTCTTT. Translation: CASSIWTGKPEAFF. The full variable domain, rest sourced from reference TRBV7-8 and TRBJ1-1, is GAGVSQSPRYKVAKRGQDVALRCDPISGHVSLFWYQQALGQGPEFLTYFQNEAQLDKSGLPSDRFFAERPEGSVSTLKIQRTQQEDSAVYLCASSIWTGKPEAFFGQGTRLTVV.

The chain employs TRBV5-4 and TRBJ2-7, with 7 bases aligning to TRBD2. In germline, CDR1 is SGHNT, CDR2 YYREEE (reference sequence). The CDR3 loop spans 15 amino acids. V gave up 4 bases and J gave up 6 bases; unmatched junction bases: 13. Here the CDR3 DNA reads TGTGCCAGCAGCCCGAAGGGAGCGGGGATTGGCGAGCAGTACTTC. It codes for CASSPKGAGIGEQYF.

This clone was seen more than once but under ten times. The chain recombines TRBV19 with TRBJ1-4, with a tentative D call TRBD1 (6 bases). V lost 4 bases and J 7 bases, leaving 19 bases between the germline ends. The CDR3 has 16 amino acids. Per the germline V gene, CDR1 is LNHDA and CDR2 is SQIVND (reference sequence). CDR3 DNA: TGTGCCAGTAGTACCCCGCGCGGACAGAGGGTTGAAAAACTGTTTTTT. Its protein product is CASSTPRGQRVEKLFF.

The chain joins TRBV9 to TRBJ1-2; 7 positions agree with TRBD1. Germline lookup yields CDR1 SGDLS and CDR2 YYNGEE. After removal of 0 bases from V and 4 bases from J, the junction contained 6 bases not matched to a gene. This CDR3 comprises 15 residues. The CDR3 reads CASSVGQGGTYGYTF. In DNA, the CDR3 is TGTGCCAGCAGCGTAGGGCAGGGGGGTACCTATGGCTACACCTTC.

This clone has only a few counts. CDR3 sequence reads: CASSRTGTYEQYF. In DNA, the CDR3 is TGTGCCAGCAGCAGAACGGGTACCTACGAGCAGTACTTC. The chain links TRBV7-3 to TRBJ2-7; D remains ambiguous. V shed 5 bases and J shed 2 bases, with 10 bases lying between them. The CDR3 is 13 residues long. Germline loops: CDR1 SGHTA, CDR2 FQGTGA.

The rearrangement joins TRBV19 to TRBJ2-5, with 8 bases that match TRBD2. Germline CDR1 reads LNHDA; CDR2 reads SQIVND (reference sequence). V lost 8 bases to trimming and J lost 1 base; unmatched junction nucleotides: 3. CDR3 length: 13 residues. CDR3: CASRSGAQETQYF. The CDR3 DNA sequence: TGTGCCAGTCGTAGCGGGGCCCAAGAGACCCAGTACTTC. Looking up the rest from reference TRBV19 and TRBJ2-5 gives the full variable domain: DGGITQSPKYLFRKEGQNVTLSCEQNLNHDAMYWYRQDPGQGLRLIYYSQIVNDFQKGDIAEGYSVSREKKESFPLTVTSAQKNPTAFYLCASRSGAQETQYFGPGTRLLVL.

The chain employs TRBV5-1 and TRBJ1-2; D may be TRBD1 (6 bases). CDR1 and CDR2 from the germline V gene are SGHRS and YFSETQ. Trimming stripped 5 bases from V and 3 bases from J, with 11 bases between. CDR3 length: 13 residues. The DNA for the CDR3 is TGCGCCAGCAGTACGGACAGCTACTATGGCTACACCTTC. Translation gives CASSTDSYYGYTF.

The rearrangement uses TRBV19 and TRBJ2-7, with a possible D match to TRBD1 (5 bases). The CDR3 totals 14 residues. Deletions cut 3 bases from V and 3 bases from J, with 12 bases between. Germline V gene data show CDR1 as LNHDA and CDR2 as SQIVND (reference sequence). This CDR3 reads CASSIPGNSYEQYF. The CDR3 DNA follows: TGTGCCAGTAGTATCCCAGGGAATAGCTACGAGCAGTACTTC.

The genes are TRBV18 and TRBJ2-7, with D perhaps TRBD2 (6 bases). CDR3 length: 14 amino acids. In germline, CDR1 is KGHSH, CDR2 LQKENI. Trimming cost V 0 bases and J 3 bases, with 9 bases left between them. The CDR3 sequence is CASSPPEGNYEQYF. Written as DNA, the CDR3 is TGTGCCAGCTCACCACCGGAGGGAAACTACGAGCAGTACTTC.

The J gene is TRBJ1-1, the V gene TRBV6-1; D may be TRBD1 (6 bases). CDR1 is MNHNS, CDR2 SASEGT, per germline. The V end lost 3 bases, the J end lost 5 bases, and 10 bases lay between the germline ends. This CDR3 contains 13 residues. The CDR3 spells CASSDRGETEAFF. The CDR3 coding sequence is TGTGCCAGCAGTGACAGGGGAGAGACTGAAGCTTTCTTT.

The gene calls are TRBV7-2 and TRBJ2-5; TRBD2 is a possible D gene (5 bases). V dropped 5 bases and J dropped 1 base, with 11 bases sitting between them. The CDR3 runs 14 residues. Per the germline V gene, CDR1 is SGHTA and CDR2 is FQGNSA. This CDR3 is CASSRSGSQETQYF. In DNA form, the CDR3 reads TGTGCCAGCAGCCGTTCGGGGTCCCAAGAGACCCAGTACTTC.

The V and J genes are TRBV28 and TRBJ2-7; 9 bases line up with TRBD2. CDR1 and CDR2 from the germline V gene are MDHEN and SYDVKM. The CDR3 has 14 amino acids. Trimming took 5 bases from V and 6 from J; bases not matched to a gene: 8. The CDR3 DNA is TGTGCCAGCAGTCTTCTAGCGGGACGGCTCGAGCAGTACTTC. As protein: CASSLLAGRLEQYF.

The CDR3 region has the DNA TGCGCCAGCAGCCAAGAGAAAACTAGCGGGAGTAAAGATACGCAGTATTTT. Its protein product is CASSQEKTSGSKDTQYF. The gene calls are TRBV4-1 and TRBJ2-3, with 11 bases lining up with TRBD2. The CDR3 totals 17 residues. Germline V gene data show CDR1 as MGHRA and CDR2 as YSYEKL. V lost 0 bases and J lost 5; bases outside the gene matches: 7.

The J gene is TRBJ2-7, the V gene TRBV5-1; 9 bases align to TRBD2. Trimming took 0 bases from V and 7 from J; bases not matched to a gene: 11. Germline values: CDR1 SGHRS, CDR2 YFSETQ. The CDR3 is 16 residues long. The CDR3 region has the DNA TGCGCCAGCAGCTTGGGGTCCAGCGGGAGGTGGGATGAGCAGTACTTC. Translating gives CASSLGSSGRWDEQYF.

J is TRBJ2-7 and V is TRBV3-1 (or the pseudogene TRBV3-2); 12 bases are shared with TRBD2. This CDR3 region has 15 residues. Germline CDR1 is LGHDT and CDR2 is YNNKEL (reference sequence). V shed 4 bases, J shed 4 bases, and the junction held 5 bases outside the gene matches. The CDR3 DNA reads as TGTGCCAGCAGCCCGGGACTAGCGGGTGTATACGAGCAGTACTTC. Translation gives CASSPGLAGVYEQYF.